What follows are 12 T cell receptor beta chains derived from one specimen sequenced in a study of PD-1 blockade in mismatch repair-deficient tumors. Repertoires were generated with immunoSEQ multiplex PCR, while TCRdb's copy carries only in-frame clones and drops some. Altogether about 39,000 clones are present, approximately 80% being singletons, with the ten largest covering 1% to 1.4%. This sample comprised PBMCs, obtained roughly 40 weeks after starting pembrolizumab. Every receptor here comes from an adult with mismatch repair-deficient cancer.

This clone was seen a few times. This rearrangement joins TRBV18 to TRBJ2-7; TRBD2 aligns across 8 bases. Germline CDR1 reads KGHSH; CDR2 reads LQKENI. Trimming took 8 bases from V and 3 from J; bases not matched to a gene: 9. This CDR3 has 14 amino acids. CDR3 DNA: TGTGCCAGCGCGGTGGGGACTAGTGGCTACGAGCAGTACTTC. This encodes CASAVGTSGYEQYF.

Written as DNA, the CDR3 is TGTGCCAGCAGCTTTTGGGAGAACAATGAGCAGTTCTTC. Its translation: CASSFWENNEQFF. This chain connects TRBV7-2 to TRBJ2-1; TRBD2 might be the D (5 bases). Germline CDR1 and CDR2: SGHTA and FQGNSA. V lost 3 bases to trimming and J lost 5 bases, with 8 bases between them. This CDR3 is 13 amino acids long.

The rearrangement uses TRBV28 and TRBJ2-2; 10 nucleotides line up with TRBD2. V was pared by 10 bases and J by 1 base, with 9 bases of the junction left unmatched. The germline V gene encodes CDR1 MDHEN and CDR2 SYDVKM. The CDR3 is made up of 16 amino acids. The chain's CDR3 is CATFLSGRGNTGELFF. CDR3 DNA sequence: TGTGCCACCTTCTTGAGCGGGAGGGGGAACACCGGGGAGCTGTTTTTT.

The chain has TRBV5-6 and TRBJ1-2, with D possibly TRBD1 on 6 matching bases. The V and J ends lost 4 bases and 1 base respectively, with 14 bases between them. The CDR3 has 15 amino acids. Per germline, CDR1 SGHDT and CDR2 YYEEEE. The CDR3 bases are TGTGCCAGCAGCCCTAGGGGGACACATAACTATGGCTACACCTTC. Amino acid sequence: CASSPRGTHNYGYTF.

DNA of the CDR3: TGTGCCAGCAGCCAAGGGGGGGTTGGGCCCCAGCATTTT. It encodes CASSQGGVGPQHF. The V call is TRBV5-5, the J call TRBJ1-5; tentative D call: TRBD1 (6 bases). CDR1 and CDR2 from the germline V gene are SGHKS and YYEKEE (reference sequence). The CDR3 length is 13 residues. Trimming shortened V by 4 bases and J by 9 bases, and 14 bases separated the two germline ends.

The chain recombines TRBV28 with TRBJ2-3; 10 bases map to TRBD2. The length of the CDR3 is 17 residues. V trimming: 8 bases; J trimming: 5 bases; junction bases outside the gene matches: 16. Germline CDR1 MDHEN, CDR2 SYDVKM. CDR3 sequence: CASPPSGRAGLEDTQYF. The CDR3 coding sequence is TGTGCCAGCCCTCCCAGCGGGAGGGCCGGGTTAGAAGATACGCAGTATTTT.

A few counts support this clone. The chain employs TRBV5-1 and TRBJ2-7; TRBD2 aligns across 8 bases. The CDR3 is 15 amino acids. Trimming at V came to 4 bases and at J to 2 bases, leaving 8 bases not matched to a gene. The germline V gene has CDR1 SGHRS and CDR2 YFSETQ. The CDR3: CASSRVVAGPYEQYF. In nucleotides, the CDR3 is TGCGCCAGCAGCAGGGTAGTAGCGGGACCCTACGAGCAGTACTTC.

V is TRBV6-6 and J is TRBJ2-6, with D tentatively TRBD1 (6 bases). This CDR3 contains 13 residues. Trimming cost V 11 bases and J 2 bases, with 10 bases left between them. The germline gives CDR1 MNHNY, CDR2 SVGAGI (reference sequence). CDR3 DNA: TGTGCCTCTTCAGGGGCTGGGGCCAACGTCCTGACTTTC. The encoded protein is CASSGAGANVLTF.

The V and J genes are TRBV7-2 and TRBJ2-3; weak D call: TRBD2 (6 bases). The CDR3 sequence is 14 residues long. The germline V gene has CDR1 SGHTA and CDR2 FQGNSA. Between the trimmed V and J ends, which lost 6 bases and 0 bases, there was a span of 10 bases. CDR3: CASRKAGSTDTQYF. The CDR3 region has the DNA TGTGCCAGCAGGAAAGCGGGTAGCACAGATACGCAGTATTTT. Combining the CDR3 with reference TRBV7-2 and TRBJ2-3 gives the whole variable domain GAGVSQSPSNKVTEKGKDVELRCDPISGHTALYWYRQSLGQGLEFLIYFQGNSAPDKSGLPSDRFSAERTGGSVSTLTIQRTQQEDSAVYLCASRKAGSTDTQYFGPGTRLTVL.

The rearrangement links TRBV18 to TRBJ2-3; possible D gene TRBD1, 6 bases. The CDR3 spans 16 residues. Germline lookup yields CDR1 KGHSH and CDR2 LQKENI. The V end lost 2 bases, the J end lost 0 bases, and 12 bases lay between the germline ends. The chain's CDR3 is CASSPSGAYSTDTQYF. DNA of the CDR3: TGTGCCAGCTCACCATCAGGGGCCTATAGCACAGATACGCAGTATTTT.

V is TRBV30 and J is TRBJ2-5; the D gene is possibly TRBD1 (5 bases). Germline V lookup: CDR1 GTSNPN, CDR2 SVGIG (reference sequence). Trimming shortened V by 1 base and J by 2 bases, and 8 bases separated the two germline ends. CDR3 length: 13 amino acids. The CDR3 region is CAWSDDSQETQYF. DNA of the CDR3: TGTGCCTGGAGTGACGACAGTCAAGAGACCCAGTACTTC.

The chain joins TRBV7-7 to TRBJ1-2; maybe TRBD1 (5 bases). The germline V gene has CDR1 SSHAT and CDR2 FNYEAQ (reference sequence). The V and J ends lost 1 base and 3 bases respectively, with 6 bases between them. The CDR3 is 13 amino acids. DNA for the CDR3: TGTGCCAGCAGCTTAGAGACAGACTATGGCTACACCTTC. Translated, it gives CASSLETDYGYTF.